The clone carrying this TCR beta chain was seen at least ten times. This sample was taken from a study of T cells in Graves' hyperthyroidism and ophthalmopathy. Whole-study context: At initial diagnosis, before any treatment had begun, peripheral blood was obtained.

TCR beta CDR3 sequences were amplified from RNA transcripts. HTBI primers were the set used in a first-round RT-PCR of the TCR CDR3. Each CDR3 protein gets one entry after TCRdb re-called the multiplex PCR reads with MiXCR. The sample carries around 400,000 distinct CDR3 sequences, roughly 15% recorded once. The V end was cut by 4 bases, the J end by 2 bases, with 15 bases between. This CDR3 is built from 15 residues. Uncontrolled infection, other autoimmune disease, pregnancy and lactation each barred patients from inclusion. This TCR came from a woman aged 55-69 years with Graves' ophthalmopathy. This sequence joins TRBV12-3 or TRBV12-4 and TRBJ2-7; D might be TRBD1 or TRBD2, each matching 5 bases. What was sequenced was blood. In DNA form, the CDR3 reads TGTGCCAGCAGTTCCCCCTTGTGGGGGACCTACGAGCAGTACTTC. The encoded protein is CASSSPLWGTYEQYF.